The TCR beta chain described here comes from a study of radiation and T cells in renal cell carcinoma. Produced via immunoSEQ multiplex PCR; TCRdb's table is partial and in-frame only. Of some 100,000 clones listed, 75% to 85% are singletons. Time point in this sample: blood 4 weeks post-SBRT, at nephrectomy. Treatment denoted: 15 Gy SBRT to primary tumor, nephrectomy 4 weeks later. Nephrectomy followed 15 Gy stereotactic body radiation by 4 weeks. This renal cell carcinoma was of the clear cell type. With 1 base clipped from V and 4 bases from J, the junction kept 4 bases outside the gene matches. The CDR3 spans 15 residues. Germline loops: CDR1 SGHDN, CDR2 FVKESK.

Sequenced material: blood, taken from a patient whose treatment included radiotherapy and nephrectomy. The chain recombines TRBV14 with TRBJ2-5, with TRBD1 matching 9 bases. The receptor's source is a man aged 55 to 70 with renal cell carcinoma. CDR3 protein: CASSQGQGVAETQYF. CDR3 DNA sequence: TGTGCCAGCAGCCAAGGACAGGGGGTGGCAGAGACCCAGTACTTC.